This TCR beta chain was recovered during a study of read filtering for tumor transcriptome and immune sequencing. Study-wide background: Fewer than ten patients were R-ISS I, 16 were R-ISS II, six or seven were R-ISS III.

This library used about 360 ng RNA and molecular barcoded adaptors spanning alpha/delta and beta/gamma chains. MiXCR, run by TCRdb on the reads, gives a single entry per CDR3 protein. The profile shows around 29,000 distinct CDR3 sequences, approximately 15% of them singletons. The receptor's source is a donor at least 40 years old with multiple myeloma. What was sequenced was a population of CD138-negative cells sorted from bone marrow.

The DNA for the CDR3 is TGTGCCTGGAGTCCCTTTACGGGAGATTACGAGCAGTACTTC. Its protein is CAWSPFTGDYEQYF. The chain links TRBV30 to TRBJ2-7, with D possibly TRBD2 on 6 matching bases. The CDR3 is 14 residues long. Germline-derived CDR1 and CDR2 are GTSNPN and SVGIG (reference sequence). Deletions cut 2 bases from V and 4 bases from J, with 15 bases between.